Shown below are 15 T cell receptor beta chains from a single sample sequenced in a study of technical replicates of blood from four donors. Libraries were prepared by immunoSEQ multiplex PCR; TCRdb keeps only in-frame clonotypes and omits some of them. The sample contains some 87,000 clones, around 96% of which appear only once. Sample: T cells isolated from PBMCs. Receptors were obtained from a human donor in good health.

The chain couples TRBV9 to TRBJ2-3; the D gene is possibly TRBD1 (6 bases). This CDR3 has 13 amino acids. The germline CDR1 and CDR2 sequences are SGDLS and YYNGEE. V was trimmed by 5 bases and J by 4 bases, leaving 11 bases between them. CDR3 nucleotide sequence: TGTGCCAGCAGGGATACAGGGTCAGATACGCAGTATTTT. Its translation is CASRDTGSDTQYF.

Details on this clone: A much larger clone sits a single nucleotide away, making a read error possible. The CDR3, as DNA: TGTGCCAGCAGCTTTAGCGGGAGCGCAGATACGCAGTATTTT. It codes for CASSFSGSADTQYF. The chain recombines TRBV7-8 with TRBJ2-3; TRBD2 matches 9 bases. V lost 3 bases to trimming and J lost 4 bases; unmatched junction nucleotides: 2. CDR1 is SGHVS and CDR2 is FQNEAQ in the germline V gene. CDR3 length equals 14 residues. Together with reference TRBV7-8 and TRBJ2-3, the CDR3 gives the full variable domain: GAGVSQSPRYKVAKRGQDVALRCDPISGHVSLFWYQQALGQGPEFLTYFQNEAQLDKSGLPSDRFFAERPEGSVSTLKIQRTQQEDSAVYLCASSFSGSADTQYFGPGTRLTVL.

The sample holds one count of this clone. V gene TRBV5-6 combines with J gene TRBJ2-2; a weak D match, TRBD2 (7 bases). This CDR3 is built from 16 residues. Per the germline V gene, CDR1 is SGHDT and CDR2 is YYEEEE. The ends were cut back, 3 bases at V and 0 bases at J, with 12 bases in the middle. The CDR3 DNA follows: TGTGCCAGCAGCTCAGCGGGACATTCGAACACCGGGGAGCTGTTTTTT. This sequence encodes CASSSAGHSNTGELFF.

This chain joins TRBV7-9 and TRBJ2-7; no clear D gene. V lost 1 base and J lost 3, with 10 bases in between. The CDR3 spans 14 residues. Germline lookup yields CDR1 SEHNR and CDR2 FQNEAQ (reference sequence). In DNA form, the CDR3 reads TGTGCCAGCAGCTTAGGTAACGGAGACTACGAGCAGTACTTC. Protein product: CASSLGNGDYEQYF. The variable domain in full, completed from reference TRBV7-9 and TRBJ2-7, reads DTGVSQNPRHKITKRGQNVTFRCDPISEHNRLYWYRQTLGQGPEFLTYFQNEAQLEKSRLLSDRFSAERPKGSFSTLEIQRTEQGDSAMYLCASSLGNGDYEQYFGPGTRLTVT.

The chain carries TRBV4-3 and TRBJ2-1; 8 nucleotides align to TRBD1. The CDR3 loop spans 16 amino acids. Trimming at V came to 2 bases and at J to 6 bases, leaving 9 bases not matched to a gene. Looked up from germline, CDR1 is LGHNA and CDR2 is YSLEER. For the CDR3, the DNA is TGCGCCAGCAGCCAACGACAGGGGTCGAGGTTCAATGAGCAGTTCTTC. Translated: CASSQRQGSRFNEQFF.

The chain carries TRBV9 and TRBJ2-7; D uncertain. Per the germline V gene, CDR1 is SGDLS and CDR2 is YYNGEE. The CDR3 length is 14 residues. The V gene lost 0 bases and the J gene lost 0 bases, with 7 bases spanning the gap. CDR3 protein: CASSVGQSSYEQYF. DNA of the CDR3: TGTGCCAGCAGCGTAGGACAAAGCTCCTACGAGCAGTACTTC.

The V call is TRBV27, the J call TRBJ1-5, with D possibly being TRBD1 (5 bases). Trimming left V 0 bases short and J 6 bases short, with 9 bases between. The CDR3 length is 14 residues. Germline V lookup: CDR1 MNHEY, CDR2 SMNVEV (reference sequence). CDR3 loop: CASSLSDSSQPQHF. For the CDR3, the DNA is TGTGCCAGCAGTTTATCAGACAGTAGTCAGCCCCAGCATTTT.

In DNA form, the CDR3 reads TGTGCCAGTAGTATAACCCTCCCAGGTACTGAAGCTTTCTTT. Its protein is CASSITLPGTEAFF. The rearrangement links TRBV19 to TRBJ1-1; D gene unclear. The CDR3 is made up of 14 amino acids. CDR1 is LNHDA, CDR2 SQIVND, per germline (reference sequence). Trimming shortened V by 2 bases and J by 5 bases, and 12 bases separated the two germline ends.

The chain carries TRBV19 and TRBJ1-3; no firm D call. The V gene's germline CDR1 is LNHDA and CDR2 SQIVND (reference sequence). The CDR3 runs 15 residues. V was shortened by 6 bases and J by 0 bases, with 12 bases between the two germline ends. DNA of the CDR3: TGTGCCAGTAGCCCGGGTCCAAACTCTGGAAACACCATATATTTT. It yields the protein CASSPGPNSGNTIYF.

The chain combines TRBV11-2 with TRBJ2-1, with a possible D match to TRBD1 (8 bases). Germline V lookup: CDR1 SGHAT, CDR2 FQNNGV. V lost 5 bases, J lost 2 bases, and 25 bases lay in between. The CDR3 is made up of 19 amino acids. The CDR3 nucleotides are TGTGCCAGCAGCCCCTACAGGGGGAAGGCGGGAGCCGCCTACAATGAGCAGTTCTTC. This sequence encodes CASSPYRGKAGAAYNEQFF. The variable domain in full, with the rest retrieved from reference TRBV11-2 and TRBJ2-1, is EAGVAQSPRYKIIEKRQSVAFWCNPISGHATLYWYQQILGQGPKLLIQFQNNGVVDDSQLPKDRFSAERLKGVDSTLKIQPAKLEDSAVYLCASSPYRGKAGAAYNEQFFGPGTRLTVL.

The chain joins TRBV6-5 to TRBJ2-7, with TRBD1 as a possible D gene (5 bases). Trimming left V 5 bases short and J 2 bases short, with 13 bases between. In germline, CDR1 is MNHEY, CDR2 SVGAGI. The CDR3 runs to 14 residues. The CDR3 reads CASSPTQGAYEQYF. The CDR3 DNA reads TGTGCCAGCAGTCCAACCCAGGGCGCCTACGAGCAGTACTTC.

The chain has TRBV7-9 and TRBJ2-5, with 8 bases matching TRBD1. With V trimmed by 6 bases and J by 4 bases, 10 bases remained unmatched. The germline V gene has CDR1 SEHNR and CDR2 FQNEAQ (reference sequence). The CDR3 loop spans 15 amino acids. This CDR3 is CASSSDRARGETQYF. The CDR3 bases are TGTGCCAGCAGTTCGGACAGGGCGCGAGGAGAGACCCAGTACTTC.

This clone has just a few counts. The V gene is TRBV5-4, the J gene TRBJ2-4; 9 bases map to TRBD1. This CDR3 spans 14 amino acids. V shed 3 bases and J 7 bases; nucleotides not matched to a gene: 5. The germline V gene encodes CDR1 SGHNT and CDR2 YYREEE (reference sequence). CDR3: CASSSQGASNIQYF. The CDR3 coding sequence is TGTGCCAGCAGCTCACAGGGGGCTAGCAACATTCAGTACTTC.

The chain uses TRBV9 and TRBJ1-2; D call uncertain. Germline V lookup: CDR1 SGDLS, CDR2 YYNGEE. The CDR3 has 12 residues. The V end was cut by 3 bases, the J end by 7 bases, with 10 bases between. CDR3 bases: TGTGCCAGCAGCGGAGGTATGGGTGGCTACACCTTC. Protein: CASSGGMGGYTF. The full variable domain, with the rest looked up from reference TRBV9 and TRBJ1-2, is DSGVTQTPKHLITATGQRVTLRCSPRSGDLSVYWYQQSLDQGLQFLIQYYNGEERAKGNILERFSAQQFPDLHSELNLSSLELGDSALYFCASSGGMGGYTFGSGTRLTVV.

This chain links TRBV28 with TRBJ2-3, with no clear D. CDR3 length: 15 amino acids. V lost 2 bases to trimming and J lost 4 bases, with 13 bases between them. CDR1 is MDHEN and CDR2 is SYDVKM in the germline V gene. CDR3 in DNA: TGTGCCAGCAGTTTAGAGTTAATTTCTTCAGATACGCAGTATTTT. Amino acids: CASSLELISSDTQYF.